This is a list of T cell receptor beta chains from one sample in a study of OX40 agonist ivuxolimab in advanced cancers. Assay: immunoSEQ multiplex PCR; the TCRdb copy retains only in-frame clones and omits some. The table has around 67,000 clones, about 88% seen once. Sequenced material: CD4+ or CD8+ T cells sorted from blood, taken in a trial of the OX40 agonist ivuxolimab. These receptors came from an adult with an advanced solid tumor such as melanoma, head and neck, liver or kidney cancer. Each CDR3 is given with its conserved first and last residue. The order of the fields is clone size, D gene, V gene, J gene, CDR3 DNA, CDR3 protein. A D gene is named only where the DNA matches it firmly. For some rows the clone size is stated as once, few or many, or as a class when expanded; others skip it.

>NA|NA|TRBV19|TRBJ1-2
TGTGCCAGTAGCCCCGGGGGGTATGGCTACACCTTC
CASSPGGYGYTF
>NA|NA|TRBV7-2|TRBJ2-7
TGTGCCAGCAGCTTAGGGCAGGGCCACTCCTACGAGCAGTACTTC
CASSLGQGHSYEQYF
>NA|NA|TRBV7-6|TRBJ1-1
TGTGCCAGCAGCTTACTCGGCGGCTACACTGAAGCTTTCTTT
CASSLLGGYTEAFF
>NA|TRBD1|TRBV28|TRBJ2-2
TGTGCCAGCAGGCGGACAGGGGTCCCCGGGGAGCTGTTTTTT
CASRRTGVPGELFF
>NA|NA|TRBV4-3|TRBJ2-3
TGCGCCAGCAGCCAAGATCTTTTCCGGAGCACAGATACGCAGTATTTT
CASSQDLFRSTDTQYF
>NA|NA|TRBV2|TRBJ1-5
TGTGCCAGCAACACAGCTCCACAGCCCCAGCATTTT
CASNTAPQPQHF
>NA|NA|TRBV7-2|TRBJ2-5
TGTGCCAGCAGCTTAGCAACAGGTCTGGAGACCCAGTACTTC
CASSLATGLETQYF
>NA|NA|TRBV11-2|TRBJ2-1
TGTGCCAGCAGCTTGGAGCCGTCGGGGGATGAGCAGTTCTTC
CASSLEPSGDEQFF
>NA|NA|TRBV28|TRBJ1-1
TGTGCCAGCAGTTTCTTGAGAGCTGAAGCTTTCTTT
CASSFLRAEAFF
>NA|TRBD1|TRBV5-1|TRBJ1-1
TGCGCCAGCACCGAACGGACAGGGAACACTGAAGCTTTCTTT
CASTERTGNTEAFF
>NA|TRBD1|TRBV19|TRBJ2-1
TGTGCCAGTAGTAGAACGGGACAGGGCAATGAGCAGTTCTTC
CASSRTGQGNEQFF
>NA|NA|TRBV6-6|TRBJ1-4
TGTGCCAGCAGTTACTCGACTGGAGTTGAAAAACTGTTTTTT
CASSYSTGVEKLFF
>NA|NA|TRBV7-9|TRBJ1-5
TGTGCCACCGCGTCACTGGGAGATAGCAATCAGCCCCAGCATTTT
CATASLGDSNQPQHF
>NA|NA|TRBV5-8|TRBJ2-7
TGTGCCAGCAGCAAGGAGGTCTTAGTTACAGGGAACAACGAGCAGTACTTC
CASSKEVLVTGNNEQYF
>NA|TRBD1|TRBV27|TRBJ1-6
TGTGCCAGCAGTTTTCGGACAGGGGGAAATTCACCCCTCCACTTT
CASSFRTGGNSPLHF
>once|NA|TRBV6-6|TRBJ2-7
TGTGCCAGCAGCGACGCGGGACAAGGGGAGCAGTACTTC
CASSDAGQGEQYF
>once|NA|TRBV7-8|TRBJ1-1
TGTGCCAGCAGCTTAGAGGCCAGAACCACTGAAGCTTTCTTT
CASSLEARTTEAFF
>NA|NA|TRBV28|TRBJ1-4
TGTGCCAGCATGCGGTCCATACACAATGAAAAACTGTTTTTT
CASMRSIHNEKLFF
>NA|TRBD1|TRBV6-5|TRBJ1-2
TGTGCCAGCAGTTACTCGGACAGGGGTGGCTACACCTTC
CASSYSDRGGYTF
>once|NA|TRBV14|TRBJ2-5
TGTGCCAGCAGCCAAAGACCGGGACCCCCGGGGCAAGAGACCCAGTACTTC
CASSQRPGPPGQETQYF
>NA|NA|TRBV4-3|TRBJ1-6
TGCGCCAGCAGCCAAGATTCTTGGACGGACGGGCTAGGCTTCGTTTCACCCCTCCACTTT
CASSQDSWTDGLGFVSPLHF
>NA|NA|TRBV27|TRBJ1-4
TGTGCCAGCAGTCCCCTAAGGGGCGGTGGCGAAAAACTGTTTTTT
CASSPLRGGGEKLFF
>NA|NA|TRBV7-8|TRBJ2-7
TGTGCCAGCAGCTTAGTTGGGGTTACCTACGAGCAGTACTTC
CASSLVGVTYEQYF
>NA|NA|TRBV7-3|TRBJ2-1
TGTGCCAGCAGCTCCGGGGCAAACAATGAGCAGTTCTTC
CASSSGANNEQFF
>NA|NA|TRBV5-1|TRBJ2-2
TGCGCCAGCAGCTTGACCCCAGCCGGGGAGCTGTTTTTT
CASSLTPAGELFF
>NA|NA|TRBV6-6|TRBJ1-5
TGTGCCAGCAGAGAGGGGAATCAGCCCCAGCATTTT
CASREGNQPQHF
>NA|NA|TRBV7-2|TRBJ1-6
TGTGCCAGCAGCGATATAACAGCACCCCTCCACTTT
CASSDITAPLHF
>NA|NA|TRBV28|TRBJ1-5
TGTGCCAGCAGTTTCGGGGTCGGAGGCAATCAGCCCCAGCATTTT
CASSFGVGGNQPQHF
>NA|NA|TRBV29-1|TRBJ1-1
TGCAGCGTACGGACGGGCGCCACTGAAGCTTTCTTT
CSVRTGATEAFF
>few|TRBD2|TRBV5-1|TRBJ2-7
TGCGCCAGCAGCCTAGGGACTAGCGCCTACGAGCAGTACTTC
CASSLGTSAYEQYF
>NA|TRBD1|TRBV5-4|TRBJ1-1
TGTGCCAGCAGCTTGGGACAGGGGAGTATGAACACTGAAGCTTTCTTT
CASSLGQGSMNTEAFF
>NA|NA|TRBV7-2|TRBJ1-5
TGTGCCAGCAGCTTATGGGGGGATAGCAATCAGCCCCAGCATTTT
CASSLWGDSNQPQHF
>NA|NA|TRBV7-2|TRBJ2-1
TGTGCCAGCAGCCCTATGGTTACCTCCTACAATGAGCAGTTCTTC
CASSPMVTSYNEQFF
>once|NA|TRBV29-1|TRBJ2-3
TGCAGCGTGGAAAGCGGCCCCTCCACAGATACGCAGTATTTT
CSVESGPSTDTQYF
>NA|NA|TRBV29-1|TRBJ2-1
TGCAGCACCCCCACGCCGGCTCGGAATGAGCAGTTCTTC
CSTPTPARNEQFF
>NA|NA|TRBV7-9|TRBJ2-2
TGTGCCAGCAGTCCGGACAGCCGGGGCAACACCGGGGAGCTGTTTTTT
CASSPDSRGNTGELFF
>NA|TRBD1|TRBV2|TRBJ2-5
TGTGCCAGCAGTGAAGGGACAGGGGGCCTCCAAGAGACCCAGTACTTC
CASSEGTGGLQETQYF
>NA|TRBD1|TRBV28|TRBJ1-2
TGTGCCAGCGGTATGGTTGGGACAGACTATGGCTACACCTTC
CASGMVGTDYGYTF
>NA|NA|TRBV6-6|TRBJ1-1
TGTGCCAGCAGTGCCCAGGGTCTCCAGAACACTGAAGCTTTCTTT
CASSAQGLQNTEAFF
>NA|NA|TRBV27|TRBJ1-5
TGTGCCAGCAGTACCCAAGCGGCTAGACAGCCCCAGCATTTT
CASSTQAARQPQHF
>NA|NA|TRBV14|TRBJ1-6
TGTGCCAGCAGCCAAGTACCTACTTCACCCCTCCACTTT
CASSQVPTSPLHF
>NA|TRBD1|TRBV19|TRBJ1-5
TGTGCCAGGGGGGCCGGGACAGGAGTCTTCGGAGGCAATCAGCCCCAGCATTTT
CARGAGTGVFGGNQPQHF
>NA|NA|TRBV30|TRBJ1-2
TGTGCCTGGACTGCTCAGCCCCGACTACCTAACTATGGCTACACCTTC
CAWTAQPRLPNYGYTF
>once|NA|TRBV30|TRBJ2-3
TGTGCCTGGAGTAAGGGGGTCACAGATACGCAGTATTTT
CAWSKGVTDTQYF
>once|NA|TRBV5-1|TRBJ2-7
TGCGCCAGCCGGAGCTCCTACGAGCAGTACTTC
CASRSSYEQYF
>NA|TRBD1|TRBV5-1|TRBJ1-1
TGCGCCAGCAGCCCCACGGCAGGGGGCATTGAAGCTTTCTTT
CASSPTAGGIEAFF
>few|NA|TRBV6-1|TRBJ1-5
TGTGCCAGCAGACCGACAGGATACCCCCAGCATTTT
CASRPTGYPQHF
>NA|NA|TRBV18|TRBJ2-3
TGTGCCAGCTCACCACGTGGAGGGGGTATAGCAGATACGCAGTATTTT
CASSPRGGGIADTQYF